This T cell receptor (beta chain) was found in a study of identical twins. TCRdb fed the 5' RACE reads into MiXCR, producing one record per CDR3 protein. The sample has under 900,000 distinct CDR3 sequences; 18% are singletons. Broader study findings: Clonotypes of the beta chain that were abundant in cord blood carried fewer insertions (memory repertoires showed none).

Only a few counts were recorded for this clonotype. Its antigen is unidentified. The CDR3 length is 15 residues. The germline V and J ends were trimmed by 6 bases and 2 bases, with 16 bases remaining between them. These data are also associated with another study on T cells expressing NK-cell markers. That work states: It was sorted CD3+CD56+NKG2C+, CD3+CD56+NKG2C- and CD3+CD56-NKG2C+ T cells that supplied the TCR beta repertoires. Uncertainty persisted over the HCMV specificity of expanded NKG2C+ T cell clones.

The sample was PBMCs. V is TRBV12-3 or TRBV12-4 and J is TRBJ2-5; D could derive from TRBD1 or TRBD2 (5 bases each). This TCR derives from a woman aged 18-29 years in good health. The CDR3 bases are TGTGCCAGCAGCAGAGGGTGGGGGAAACAAGAGACCCAGTACTTC. The encoded protein is CASSRGWGKQETQYF.